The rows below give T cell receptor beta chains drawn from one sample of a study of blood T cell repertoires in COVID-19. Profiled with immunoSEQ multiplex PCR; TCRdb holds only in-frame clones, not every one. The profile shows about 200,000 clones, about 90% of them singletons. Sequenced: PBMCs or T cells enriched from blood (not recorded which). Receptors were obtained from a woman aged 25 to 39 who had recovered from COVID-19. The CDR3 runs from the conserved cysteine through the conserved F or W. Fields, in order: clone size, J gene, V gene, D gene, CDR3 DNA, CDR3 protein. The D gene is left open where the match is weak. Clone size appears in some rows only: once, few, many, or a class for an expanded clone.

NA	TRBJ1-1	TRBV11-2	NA	TGTGCCAGCAGCTTAGTTCGGGAAATAAACACTGAAGCTTTCTTT	CASSLVREINTEAFF
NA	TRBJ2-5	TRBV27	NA	TGTGCCAGCAGTGGCCGGGAGGAGACCCAGTACTTC	CASSGREETQYF
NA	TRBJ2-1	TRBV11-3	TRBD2	TGTGCCAGCAGCTTAGATAGCGGGGACCCCTCATACAATGAGCAGTTCTTC	CASSLDSGDPSYNEQFF
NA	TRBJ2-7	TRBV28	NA	TGTGCCAGCAGACACCAATACTACGAGCAGTACTTC	CASRHQYYEQYF
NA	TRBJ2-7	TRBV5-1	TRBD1	TGCGCCAGCAGCCCAGGTCCCGGGACAGGGACCGAGCAGTACTTC	CASSPGPGTGTEQYF
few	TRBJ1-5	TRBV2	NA	TGTGCCAGCAGTTCACAGGGCTACGAACAGCCCCAGCATTTT	CASSSQGYEQPQHF
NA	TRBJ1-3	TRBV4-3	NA	TGCGCCAGCAGCCAAGATCTGGAGTTCTCTGGAAACACCATATATTTT	CASSQDLEFSGNTIYF
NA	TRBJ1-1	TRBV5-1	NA	TGCGCCAGCAGGAGTATGGGGCTTGGGGCCACTGAAGCTTTCTTT	CASRSMGLGATEAFF
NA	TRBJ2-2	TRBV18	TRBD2	TGTGCCAGCTCACCGATCCGGACTAGCGGGACGACGAACACCGGGGAGCTGTTTTTT	CASSPIRTSGTTNTGELFF
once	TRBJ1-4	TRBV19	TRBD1	TGTGCCAGTAGTGCTTACAGGGGGCCAACTAATGAAAAACTGTTTTTT	CASSAYRGPTNEKLFF
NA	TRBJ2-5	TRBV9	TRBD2	TGTGCCAGCAGCGTAGGTAGCGGGGGGTTGGAGACCCAGTACTTC	CASSVGSGGLETQYF
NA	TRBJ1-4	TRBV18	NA	TGTGCCAGCTCACCGCTGGGGGCGAGTGAAAAACTGTTTTTT	CASSPLGASEKLFF
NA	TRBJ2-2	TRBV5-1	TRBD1	TGCGCCAGCAGCATAACCGGGACAGGGAACACCGGGGAGCTGTTTTTT	CASSITGTGNTGELFF
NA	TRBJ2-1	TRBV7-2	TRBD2	TGTGCCAGCCTGACTAGCGGGGCGTGGAATGAGCAGTTCTTC	CASLTSGAWNEQFF
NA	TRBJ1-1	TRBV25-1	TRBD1	TGTGCCAGCAGTGAATATTACGGACAGGAGGGGACTGAAGCTTTCTTT	CASSEYYGQEGTEAFF
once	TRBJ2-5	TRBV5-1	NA	TGCGCCAGCAGCGACAATCTCCAAGAGACCCAGTACTTC	CASSDNLQETQYF
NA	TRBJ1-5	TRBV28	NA	TGTGCCAGCACCCTGGAGCTTAGCAATCAGCCCCAGCATTTT	CASTLELSNQPQHF
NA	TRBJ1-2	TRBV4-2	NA	TGTGCCAGCAGCCAAGTACAGGACCACTTAAGCTACACCTTC	CASSQVQDHLSYTF
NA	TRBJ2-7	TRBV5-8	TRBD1	TGTGCCAGCAGCCCCAGGACAGGCGAGTACGAGCAGTACTTC	CASSPRTGEYEQYF
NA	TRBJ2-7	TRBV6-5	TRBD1	TGTGCCAGCAGTTACTACAGGGGGCAGCGCGAGCAGTACTTC	CASSYYRGQREQYF
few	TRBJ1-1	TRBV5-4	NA	TGTGCCAGCAGCTTGGCCGGGGTTGGTGAAGCTTTCTTT	CASSLAGVGEAFF
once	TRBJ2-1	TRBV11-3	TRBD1	TGTGCCACGGCGGGTGCAGGGGGCTTCTACAATGAGCAGTTCTTC	CATAGAGGFYNEQFF
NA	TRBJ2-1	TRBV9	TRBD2	TGTGCCAGCAGCGCACCCCCGGGACTAGGCAATGAGCAGTTCTTC	CASSAPPGLGNEQFF
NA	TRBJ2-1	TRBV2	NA	TGTGCCAGCAGTGATGGGCCCAATGAGCAGTTCTTC	CASSDGPNEQFF
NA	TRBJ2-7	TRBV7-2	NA	TGTGCCAGCAGCTCGGGACAAAGCTCCTACGAGCAGTACTTC	CASSSGQSSYEQYF
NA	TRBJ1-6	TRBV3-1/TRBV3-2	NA	TGTGCCAGCAGCCAAATGAGGGCTGGATCACCCCTCCACTTT	CASSQMRAGSPLHF
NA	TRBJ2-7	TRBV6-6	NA	TGTGCCAGCAACATTTTCCCTGCGGGCCACTACGAGCAGTACTTC	CASNIFPAGHYEQYF
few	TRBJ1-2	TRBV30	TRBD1	TGTGCTGAGGGACAGGGGTATGGCTACACCTTC	CAEGQGYGYTF
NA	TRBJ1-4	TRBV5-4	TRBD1	TGTGCCAGCAGCCGTGGGGGAGGACAGGCTAATGAAAAACTGTTTTTT	CASSRGGGQANEKLFF
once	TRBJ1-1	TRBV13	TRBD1	TGTGCCAGCAGCCGGGGACAGGAGGGAACTGAAGCTTTCTTT	CASSRGQEGTEAFF
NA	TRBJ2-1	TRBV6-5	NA	TGTGCCAGCAGTTACCCCATCGGTGAGCAGTTCTTC	CASSYPIGEQFF
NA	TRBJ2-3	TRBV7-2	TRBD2	TGTGCCAGCAGCCCATGGACTAGCGGGGGGGCGGAAGATACGCAGTATTTT	CASSPWTSGGAEDTQYF
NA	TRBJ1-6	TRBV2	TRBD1	TGTGCCAGCAGACGACAGGGTCTTGGGGATTCACCCCTCCACTTT	CASRRQGLGDSPLHF
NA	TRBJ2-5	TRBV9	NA	TGTGCCAGCAGCGTAGGGGTAGGAGTTCTGGAGACCCAGTACTTC	CASSVGVGVLETQYF
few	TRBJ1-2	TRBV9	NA	TGTGCCAGCAGCGCCTCGAGTGGCTACACCTTC	CASSASSGYTF
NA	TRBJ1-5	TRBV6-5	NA	TGTGCCAGCAAACGGGACACTTATAGCAATCAGCCCCAGCATTTT	CASKRDTYSNQPQHF
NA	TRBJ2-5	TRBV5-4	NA	TGTGCCAGCAGCTTGGGTGCTAGGGGGGGCGCGGGGACCCAGTACTTC	CASSLGARGGAGTQYF
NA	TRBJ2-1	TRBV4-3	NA	TGCGCCAGCAGCCGAGGGCCCGGGTATGAGCAGTTCTTC	CASSRGPGYEQFF
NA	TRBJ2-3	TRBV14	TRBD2	TGTGCCAGCAGCCGCGCCTTAGCGGGGGGGGCAGATACGCAGTATTTT	CASSRALAGGADTQYF
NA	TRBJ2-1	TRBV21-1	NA	TGTGCCAGCAGCAAAAATCGGAGAGAATACAATGAGCAGTTCTTC	CASSKNRREYNEQFF
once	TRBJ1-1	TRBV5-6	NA	TGTGCCAGCAGCCGCCGGGGGAGCATGAACACTGAAGCTTTCTTT	CASSRRGSMNTEAFF
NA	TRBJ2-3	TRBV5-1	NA	TGCGCCAGCACCCAGGGAAGCACAGATACGCAGTATTTT	CASTQGSTDTQYF